These 28 T cell receptor beta chains came from one sample sequenced in a study of CD8 T cells in ankylosing spondylitis. Via MiXCR, TCRdb re-called the 5' RACE reads, giving one row per CDR3 protein. Among hundreds of thousands of distinct CDR3 sequences listed, under 30% were seen once. Sample: blood, either unsorted or a sorted T cell fraction (not recorded which). The receptors were sampled from a male donor with ankylosing spondylitis or in good health (not recorded which).

This clonotype was picked up a small number of times. This sequence joins TRBV2 and TRBJ1-4, with 7 positions matching TRBD1. CDR1 SNHLY and CDR2 FYNNEI come from the germline V gene. V was pared by 8 bases and J by 5 bases, with 5 bases of the junction left unmatched. This CDR3 has 13 residues. The CDR3 reads CASDREKNEKLFF. CDR3 nucleotide sequence: TGTGCCAGCGACAGGGAAAAGAATGAAAAACTGTTTTTT.

The sample holds many counts of this clonotype. The rearrangement links TRBV7-2 to TRBJ2-5; D is uncertain. This CDR3 is 12 amino acids long. The germline V and J ends were trimmed by 5 bases and 5 bases, with 9 bases remaining between them. From germline, CDR1 is SGHTA and CDR2 FQGNSA. This CDR3 reads CASSPLRETQYF. DNA of the CDR3: TGTGCCAGCAGCCCGCTTCGGGAGACCCAGTACTTC.

This clonotype was observed a few times. This chain connects TRBV28 to TRBJ2-1; 7 bases match TRBD1. The germline V gene encodes CDR1 MDHEN and CDR2 SYDVKM. V was pared by 10 bases and J by 0 bases, with 6 bases of the junction left unmatched. The CDR3 sequence is 14 residues long. The CDR3 is CAILRTGSYNEQFF. In nucleotides, the CDR3 is TGTGCCATCCTGCGGACAGGCTCCTACAATGAGCAGTTCTTC.

This clonotype was seen a handful of times. V and J are TRBV7-3 and TRBJ2-7; tentatively, D is TRBD2 (6 bases). The CDR3 has 12 amino acids. With 6 bases removed from V and 5 bases from J, the gap between germline ends came to 11 bases. Germline CDR1 is SGHTA and CDR2 is FQGTGA. Here the CDR3 reads CASRRGSDEQYF. The CDR3 DNA sequence: TGTGCCAGCAGGCGGGGCAGCGACGAGCAGTACTTC.

This chain uses TRBV29-1 with TRBJ2-5; 7 bases are shared with TRBD1. The trim removed 7 bases at V and 5 bases at J, leaving 7 bases unmatched. Germline V gives CDR1 SQVTM, CDR2 ANQGSEA. This CDR3 has 12 residues. The CDR3 coding sequence is TGCAGCGGGAGACAGGGAGCGGAGACCCAGTACTTC. Amino acid sequence: CSGRQGAETQYF. Full variable domain (rest looked up from reference TRBV29-1 and TRBJ2-5): SAVISQKPSRDICQRGTSLTIQCQVDSQVTMMFWYRQQPGQSLTLIATANQGSEATYESGFVIDKFPISRPNLTFSTLTVSNMSPEDSSIYLCSGRQGAETQYFGPGTRLLVL.

The gene calls are TRBV10-1 and TRBJ2-7; weak D call: TRBD1 (6 bases). The V end lost 3 bases, the J end lost 6 bases, and 33 bases lay between the germline ends. This CDR3 region has 20 residues. Germline CDR1 WNHNN, CDR2 SYGVQD (reference sequence). The CDR3 DNA is TGCGCCAGCAGTGATATTTCCGTGGATCAGGGGTGGAGTGATGCGGGCGAGCAGTACTTC. This encodes CASSDISVDQGWSDAGEQYF.

This clonotype was observed at least ten times. The chain combines TRBV27 with TRBJ2-7, with 8 bases matching TRBD2. The CDR3 has 14 residues. CDR1 MNHEY and CDR2 SMNVEV come from the germline V gene (reference sequence). With V trimmed by 5 bases and J by 2 bases, 5 bases remained unmatched. CDR3: CASSQGTRTYEQYF. The CDR3, as DNA: TGTGCCAGCAGTCAGGGGACTAGGACCTACGAGCAGTACTTC.

This chain joins TRBV20-1 and TRBJ2-1; D not resolved. The germline V gene has CDR1 DFQATT and CDR2 SNEGSKA (reference sequence). The CDR3 sequence is 15 residues long. V was clipped by 1 base and J by 1 base, with 11 bases between them. The CDR3 here is CSARGRTLSYNEQFF. The CDR3 nucleotides are TGCAGTGCTAGAGGTCGGACGCTTTCCTACAATGAGCAGTTCTTC.

A few counts support this clonotype. The CDR3 here is CASSLRVAYEQYF. The CDR3 DNA reads as TGTGCCAGCAGCTTAAGGGTTGCCTACGAGCAGTACTTC. The V and J genes are TRBV11-2 and TRBJ2-7; unclear D gene. Looked up from germline, CDR1 is SGHAT and CDR2 is FQNNGV. V was shortened by 2 bases and J by 2 bases, with 7 bases between the two germline ends. The CDR3 is 13 amino acids.

This clonotype was seen more than once but under ten times. The V and J genes are TRBV20-1 and TRBJ2-5; tentatively, D is TRBD2 (6 bases). Germline V gene data show CDR1 as DFQATT and CDR2 as SNEGSKA (reference sequence). This CDR3 has 13 residues. V lost 4 bases and J 3 bases, leaving 12 bases between the germline ends. CDR3 sequence reads: CSANSKREETQYF. Written as DNA, the CDR3 is TGCAGTGCTAATTCGAAGCGGGAAGAGACCCAGTACTTC.

This clonotype occurred many times. This chain connects TRBV20-1 to TRBJ1-4, with D perhaps matching TRBD1 (5 bases). Germline V gene sequence: CDR1 DFQATT, CDR2 SNEGSKA (reference sequence). The CDR3 covers 14 residues. The V end lost 6 bases, the J end lost 7 bases, and 18 bases lay between the germline ends. CDR3 sequence: CSARAGTGFEKLFF. For the CDR3, the DNA is TGCAGTGCCCGCGCCGGGACGGGATTTGAAAAACTGTTTTTT.

There are many counts of this clonotype. The chain employs TRBV9 and TRBJ1-1; D is perhaps TRBD1 (5 bases). The ends were cut back, 4 bases at V and 5 bases at J, with 18 bases in the middle. This CDR3 is 15 amino acids long. CDR1 and CDR2 from the germline V gene are SGDLS and YYNGEE. Here the CDR3 reads CASSLTGGIGTEAFF. CDR3 DNA: TGTGCCAGCAGCCTGACCGGGGGGATTGGGACTGAAGCTTTCTTT.

Many counts were recorded for this clonotype. This chain connects TRBV20-1 to TRBJ2-7; D is unclear. Germline CDR1 reads DFQATT; CDR2 reads SNEGSKA (reference sequence). The CDR3 is 13 residues long. V gave up 0 bases and J gave up 7 bases, with 13 bases separating them. The DNA for the CDR3 is TGCAGTGCTAGAGAACAAAACATTAAGGAGCAGTACTTC. This translates into CSAREQNIKEQYF.

This clonotype appeared many times. V is TRBV29-1 and J is TRBJ1-2, with D uncertain. CDR1 is SQVTM, CDR2 ANQGSEA, per germline. The CDR3 is made up of 10 amino acids. V was clipped by 7 bases and J by 12 bases, with 15 bases between them. The CDR3 nucleotides read TGCAGCGCATGGGATTCTCAGGACACCTTC. Amino acid sequence: CSAWDSQDTF.

As for this clonotype: A junction end diverges from the germline sequence, so it may reflect a read error. V is TRBV20-1 and J is TRBJ2-3, with D maybe TRBD2 (6 bases). Germline loops: CDR1 DFQATT, CDR2 SNEGSKA (reference sequence). The CDR3 runs to 16 residues. CDR3: CSASPRGLRGTNTQYF. The CDR3 region has the DNA TGCAGTGCTAGCCCCCGGGGTCTGCGGGGCACAAATACGCAGTATTTT.

V and J are TRBV5-1 and TRBJ2-5, with 9 bases that match TRBD1. The CDR3 is 16 residues long. Losses at the gene ends were 5 bases for V and 4 bases for J; bases not matched to a gene: 12. Germline V gene data show CDR1 as SGHRS and CDR2 as YFSETQ. The CDR3 reads CASSRTGTGNRETQYF. In DNA form, the CDR3 reads TGCGCCAGCAGTCGGACCGGGACAGGGAATAGAGAGACCCAGTACTTC.

The chain couples TRBV29-1 to TRBJ2-4, with 9 bases that match TRBD1. The V gene's germline CDR1 is SQVTM and CDR2 ANQGSEA. This CDR3 comprises 15 residues. The V and J ends lost 6 bases and 0 bases, in that order; junction bases with no gene match: 6. The CDR3 protein is CSVLDRGGAKNIQYF. The CDR3 nucleotides read TGCAGCGTCCTAGACAGGGGGGGAGCCAAAAACATTCAGTACTTC.

In this sample, this clonotype turned up many times. The chain joins TRBV9 to TRBJ2-1; 10 bases fit TRBD2. The ends lost 4 bases at V and 8 bases at J; junction bases unmatched: 9. The V gene's germline CDR1 is SGDLS and CDR2 YYNGEE. The CDR3 sequence is 15 residues long. CDR3 sequence (DNA): TGTGCCAGCAGCATACCTAGCGGGAGTCGCCATGAGCAGTTCTTC. It yields the protein CASSIPSGSRHEQFF.

V and J are TRBV7-6 and TRBJ2-1; 8 nucleotides agree with TRBD2. With 5 bases clipped from V and 7 bases from J, the junction kept 13 bases outside the gene matches. The CDR3 is 16 residues long. In germline, CDR1 is SGHVS, CDR2 FNYEAQ. The CDR3 is CASSQGGLGGTNEQFF. The DNA for the CDR3 is TGTGCCAGCAGCCAAGGGGGACTAGGTGGGACGAATGAGCAGTTCTTC.

The V call is TRBV5-1, the J call TRBJ1-1; D is perhaps TRBD1 (5 bases). The CDR3 is 15 amino acids. The germline V and J ends were trimmed by 2 bases and 1 base, with 12 bases remaining between them. Germline CDR1 SGHRS, CDR2 YFSETQ. The CDR3 DNA reads as TGCGCCAGCAGCTTAGGTGGGACGGGGAACACTGAAGCTTTCTTT. It yields the protein CASSLGGTGNTEAFF.

This clonotype has ten or more counts. The CDR3 here is CASSLYSGEYEQYF. As DNA, the CDR3 is TGTGCCAGCAGTCTTTACTCAGGGGAATACGAGCAGTACTTC. V gene TRBV12-3 or TRBV12-4 combines with J gene TRBJ2-7, with D perhaps matching TRBD1 (6 bases). The ends were cut back, 5 bases at V and 4 bases at J, with 15 bases in the middle. The CDR3 runs to 14 residues.

The chain recombines TRBV20-1 with TRBJ2-5; D possibly corresponds to TRBD2 (6 bases). V was pared by 0 bases and J by 2 bases, with 10 bases between. Per the germline V gene, CDR1 is DFQATT and CDR2 is SNEGSKA (reference sequence). This CDR3 has 14 amino acids. The CDR3 coding sequence is TGCAGTGCTAGAGATAGGAGGGGTCAAGAGACCCAGTACTTC. As protein: CSARDRRGQETQYF.

This clonotype has a handful of counts. The chain employs TRBV12-3 or TRBV12-4 and TRBJ2-5, with 7 bases fitting TRBD1. The J segment lost 5 bases and the V segment lost 8 bases, leaving 17 bases of the junction unmatched. The CDR3 has 16 residues. The CDR3: CASVSPLTGIGETQYF. DNA for the CDR3: TGTGCCAGCGTTTCCCCCCTGACAGGGATCGGGGAGACCCAGTACTTC.

In this sample, this clonotype turned up many times. V usage is TRBV18 and J usage is TRBJ2-7, with 10 bases lining up with TRBD1. The CDR3 extends over 16 amino acids. The J segment lost 6 bases and the V segment lost 3 bases, leaving 11 bases of the junction unmatched. Germline lookup yields CDR1 KGHSH and CDR2 LQKENI. In DNA form, the CDR3 reads TGTGCCAGCTCACCCCAACTGGGACAGGGGTTGGCCGAGCAGTACTTC. As protein: CASSPQLGQGLAEQYF.

The V and J genes are TRBV20-1 and TRBJ2-1, with 11 positions matching TRBD2. The CDR3 has 16 amino acids. The germline V gene has CDR1 DFQATT and CDR2 SNEGSKA (reference sequence). V shed 6 bases, J shed 2 bases, and the junction held 9 bases outside the gene matches. The CDR3: CSAKWTSGFTYNEQFF. CDR3 in DNA: TGCAGTGCAAAATGGACTAGCGGGTTTACCTACAATGAGCAGTTCTTC.

This clonotype turned up a few times. The chain links TRBV12-3 or TRBV12-4 to TRBJ2-5, with D possibly TRBD2 on 6 matching bases. Trimming left V 5 bases short and J 1 base short, with 14 bases between. The CDR3 length is 15 residues. The CDR3 is CASSRRGSGQETQYF. CDR3 bases: TGTGCCAGCAGTCGCCGCGGTAGCGGCCAAGAGACCCAGTACTTC.

This clonotype was recorded a few times. This chain links TRBV14 with TRBJ2-5; a possible D gene is TRBD2 (6 bases). Germline assignment: CDR1 SGHDN and CDR2 FVKESK. The CDR3 runs 17 residues. V was trimmed by 3 bases and J by 2 bases, leaving 19 bases between them. The DNA of the CDR3 is TGTGCCAGCAGCCACTTAGGAACTCGGGACTCACAAGAGACCCAGTACTTC. Translation gives CASSHLGTRDSQETQYF.

In this sample, this clonotype turned up many times. The rearrangement joins TRBV5-1 to TRBJ1-6; D gene unclear. CDR3 size: 14 residues. Trimming left V 0 bases short and J 7 bases short, with 8 bases between. Germline lookup yields CDR1 SGHRS and CDR2 YFSETQ. The DNA of the CDR3 is TGCGCCAGCAGCTTGGAAATTATCAATTCACCCCTCCACTTT. Residues: CASSLEIINSPLHF. The full variable domain, completed using reference TRBV5-1 and TRBJ1-6, is KAGVTQTPRYLIKTRGQQVTLSCSPISGHRSVSWYQQTPGQGLQFLFEYFSETQRNKGNFPGRFSGRQFSNSRSEMNVSTLELGDSALYLCASSLEIINSPLHFGNGTRLTVT.